This paragraph covers one T cell receptor (beta chain) sequence. Antigen: not known. Measured with immunoSEQ multiplex PCR; TCRdb has only the in-frame clones, and not every one. Of roughly 130,000 clones in the sample, 80% to 90% were seen once. The sample comes from a study of cytomegalovirus exposure and HLA in healthy donors. The overall study: The same platform as the approximately 640 first-cohort repertoires was used for the 90 to 150 validation repertoires, a later analysis reported.

Deletions cut 3 bases from V and 2 bases from J, with 11 bases between. Germline assignment: CDR1 SGHRS and CDR2 YFSETQ. The CDR3 runs 14 residues. Study results and caveats: The investigators catalogued 164 TCR beta chains as cytomegalovirus-associated.

Separate from the roughly 710-subject first cohort, the roughly 130-subject validation cohort was the one that the donors belonged to. The clonotype originates from a man aged 18 to 30 in good health and CMV-seronegative. The chain joins TRBV5-1 to TRBJ1-1; D is unresolved. The sample was PBMCs. In DNA form, the CDR3 reads TGCGCCAGCAGCTCTCTCGGAGGAAACACTGAAGCTTTCTTT. The encoded protein is CASSSLGGNTEAFF.